The 25 T cell receptor beta chains presented below share a single source sample, sequenced in a study of blood T cell repertoires in COVID-19. Libraries were prepared by immunoSEQ multiplex PCR; TCRdb keeps only in-frame clonotypes and omits some of them. The table lists over 100,000 clones, around nine tenths of them singletons. Sequenced material: peripheral blood. Every receptor here comes from a woman in her 70s with COVID-19, enrolled during active disease.

This clone was observed a single time. The chain uses TRBV13 and TRBJ2-1, with TRBD2 matching over 12 bases. Germline CDR1 is PRHDT and CDR2 is FYEKMQ (reference sequence). CDR3 size: 16 residues. The J segment lost 7 bases and the V segment lost 3 bases, leaving 7 bases of the junction unmatched. The CDR3 DNA is TGTGCCAGCAGCTTCCAACTAGCGGGGGGATGGAATGAGCAGTTCTTC. Its protein is CASSFQLAGGWNEQFF.

This clone was counted once. The CDR3 DNA follows: TGTGCCAGCAGAAGACTGCTAGGCGGGACGGGCGAAGCTTTCTTT. It codes for CASRRLLGGTGEAFF. The V gene is TRBV7-9, the J gene TRBJ1-1; a possible D gene is TRBD1 (5 bases). Germline V CDR1 and CDR2: SEHNR, FQNEAQ (reference sequence). This CDR3 has 15 residues. Deletions cut 6 bases from V and 8 bases from J, with 22 bases between.

The chain employs TRBV4-1 and TRBJ1-4; a weak D match, TRBD1 (5 bases). Germline CDR1 is MGHRA and CDR2 is YSYEKL. The V end was cut by 5 bases, the J end by 8 bases, with 21 bases between. The CDR3 is 16 amino acids. The CDR3 is CASSVRRRGNSEKLFF. The CDR3 coding sequence is TGCGCCAGCAGCGTCCGCAGAAGGGGAAATTCAGAAAAACTGTTTTTT.

V gene TRBV27 combines with J gene TRBJ2-7; 8 bases map to TRBD1. The CDR3 length is 13 residues. Germline trimming cut 8 bases from V and 5 bases from J; bases unmatched to any gene: 8. Germline lookup yields CDR1 MNHEY and CDR2 SMNVEV (reference sequence). This chain's CDR3 is CASCRAGGHEQYF. The CDR3 DNA is TGTGCCAGCTGTCGGGCAGGGGGCCACGAGCAGTACTTC.

This chain connects TRBV7-8 to TRBJ2-7; D is ambiguous. Trimming took off 5 bases at V and 12 bases at J, with 14 bases between the two ends. Per the germline V gene, CDR1 is SGHVS and CDR2 is FQNEAQ. This CDR3 contains 11 residues. The chain's CDR3 is CASSTRILLYF. CDR3 DNA sequence: TGTGCCAGCAGCACTCGAATTCTCTTGTACTTC.

This clone has just a few counts. This sequence joins TRBV6-1 and TRBJ1-1, with 8 bases lining up with TRBD1. This CDR3 region has 16 residues. With V trimmed by 3 bases and J by 7 bases, 13 bases remained unmatched. Germline V lookup: CDR1 MNHNS, CDR2 SASEGT. The CDR3 sequence: CASSERKGTGPLEAFF. The CDR3 DNA reads as TGTGCCAGCAGTGAGAGGAAGGGGACAGGTCCACTTGAAGCTTTCTTT.

The chain couples TRBV6-5 to TRBJ1-6; tentative D call: TRBD1 (5 bases). The CDR3 extends over 15 amino acids. Trimming cost V 8 bases and J 5 bases, with 16 bases left between them. Germline V CDR1 and CDR2: MNHEY, SVGAGI. The CDR3 spells CASRPAGGDNSPLHF. The CDR3 region has the DNA TGTGCCAGCCGCCCGGCCGGGGGAGATAATTCACCCCTCCACTTT.

The chain combines TRBV6-5 with TRBJ1-1, with 7 bases identical to TRBD1. The CDR3 runs to 13 residues. Germline lookup yields CDR1 MNHEY and CDR2 SVGAGI. V lost 6 bases and J lost 10; bases outside the gene matches: 11. The CDR3 spells CASRPTGRDVAFF. The DNA for the CDR3 is TGTGCCAGCAGACCGACAGGGCGGGATGTAGCTTTCTTT.

The genes are TRBV3-1 (or the pseudogene TRBV3-2) and TRBJ1-1; D is perhaps TRBD1 (5 bases). V was trimmed by 5 bases and J by 0 bases, leaving 10 bases between them. Germline CDR1 and CDR2: LGHDT and YNNKEL (reference sequence). The CDR3 is 14 amino acids. CDR3 coding DNA: TGTGCCAGCAGCTATAGGGGCATGAACACTGAAGCTTTCTTT. It yields the protein CASSYRGMNTEAFF.

This chain links TRBV14 with TRBJ2-3; D perhaps matches TRBD2 (5 bases). The CDR3 totals 14 residues. The germline V gene has CDR1 SGHDN and CDR2 FVKESK. V lost 1 base and J lost 2, with 7 bases in between. The CDR3 protein is CASSQVGVTDTQYF. DNA for the CDR3: TGTGCCAGCAGCCAAGTCGGGGTCACAGATACGCAGTATTTT. The full variable domain, with the rest looked up from reference TRBV14 and TRBJ2-3, is EAGVTQFPSHSVIEKGQTVTLRCDPISGHDNLYWYRRVMGKEIKFLLHFVKESKQDESGMPNNRFLAERTGGTYSTLKVQPAELEDSGVYFCASSQVGVTDTQYFGPGTRLTVL.

V gene TRBV5-4 combines with J gene TRBJ2-3; D gene ambiguous. The V end lost 4 bases, the J end lost 0 bases, and 3 bases lay between the germline ends. Per germline, CDR1 SGHNT and CDR2 YYREEE (reference sequence). The CDR3 covers 12 residues. CDR3 nucleotide sequence: TGTGCCAGCAGCCCTAGCACAGATACGCAGTATTTT. Protein: CASSPSTDTQYF.

This chain connects TRBV7-9 to TRBJ2-2; 11 bases align to TRBD1. The CDR3 loop spans 16 amino acids. CDR1 is SEHNR and CDR2 is FQNEAQ in the germline V gene (reference sequence). The ends lost 0 bases at V and 7 bases at J; junction bases unmatched: 4. In DNA, the CDR3 is TGTGCCAGCAGCTTAGCGCGGACAGGGGGCAGCGGGGAGCTGTTTTTT. Translating gives CASSLARTGGSGELFF.

V gene TRBV5-1 combines with J gene TRBJ2-1; the match to TRBD2 covers 11 bases. Losses at the gene ends were 0 bases for V and 0 bases for J; bases not matched to a gene: 2. CDR3 length equals 17 residues. Germline values: CDR1 SGHRS, CDR2 YFSETQ. CDR3 region: CASSLGLAGGSYNEQFF. The DNA of the CDR3 is TGCGCCAGCAGCTTGGGGCTAGCGGGGGGCTCCTACAATGAGCAGTTCTTC.

V and J are TRBV5-6 and TRBJ2-5, with 10 bases lining up with TRBD2. The V and J ends lost 4 bases and 6 bases, in that order; junction bases with no gene match: 9. Germline V gene sequence: CDR1 SGHDT, CDR2 YYEEEE. The CDR3 is made up of 15 amino acids. CDR3 sequence reads: CASSRKGLAQQTQYF. CDR3 nucleotide sequence: TGTGCCAGCAGCCGCAAGGGACTAGCGCAACAGACCCAGTACTTC.

V gene TRBV7-9 combines with J gene TRBJ2-7; D may be TRBD1 (6 bases). V was trimmed by 5 bases and J by 6 bases, leaving 23 bases between them. The length of the CDR3 is 16 residues. CDR1 and CDR2 from the germline V gene are SEHNR and FQNEAQ (reference sequence). Here the CDR3 DNA reads TGTGCCAGCAGCCTGGGCTGGGACACCTTAGGGTTCGAGCAGTACTTC. Encoded protein: CASSLGWDTLGFEQYF.

This chain joins TRBV28 and TRBJ1-1; D is uncertain. CDR1 is MDHEN and CDR2 is SYDVKM in the germline V gene. Trimming removed 6 bases at V and 1 base at J, with 12 bases between. CDR3 length: 14 amino acids. In DNA form, the CDR3 reads TGTGCCAGCAGCCCCGCCTGGGCGAACACTGAAGCTTTCTTT. Translating it yields CASSPAWANTEAFF.

This chain links TRBV5-8 with TRBJ2-7; TRBD1 agrees at 8 bases. The CDR3 has 14 residues. The germline gives CDR1 SGHTS, CDR2 YDEGEE. J gave up 1 base and V 5 bases, and 5 bases lay outside the gene matches. CDR3 nucleotide sequence: TGTGCCAGCAGATCCCGGGACAGGTCCTACGAGCAGTACTTC. Translated: CASRSRDRSYEQYF.

This chain connects TRBV28 to TRBJ1-6; TRBD1 agrees at 7 bases. This CDR3 has 14 amino acids. The germline gives CDR1 MDHEN, CDR2 SYDVKM. V gave up 6 bases and J gave up 3 bases; unmatched junction bases: 2. The CDR3 loop is CASRAGGYNSPLHF. The CDR3 DNA reads TGTGCCAGCAGGGCAGGGGGCTATAATTCACCCCTCCACTTT.

The V and J genes are TRBV7-3 and TRBJ2-7, with 7 nucleotides matching TRBD2. CDR1 and CDR2 (germline): SGHTA, FQGTGA. V lost 2 bases, J lost 6 bases, and 7 bases stayed unmatched. The CDR3 covers 14 residues. CDR3 nucleotides: TGTGCCAGCAGCTTATTATCTAGCGGATCCGAGCAGTACTTC. This encodes CASSLLSSGSEQYF.

The gene calls are TRBV28 and TRBJ2-1; D is possibly TRBD2 (7 bases). The CDR3 consists of 15 residues. Germline values: CDR1 MDHEN, CDR2 SYDVKM. Trimming took off 8 bases at V and 7 bases at J, with 21 bases between the two ends. Written as DNA, the CDR3 is TGTGCCAGCGAGAGGTGGGGGGGCAGATTTAATGAGCAGTTCTTC. Translated: CASERWGGRFNEQFF.

The rearrangement uses TRBV6-5 and TRBJ1-1; 7 bases map to TRBD1. J was trimmed by 5 bases and V by 0 bases; bases with no gene match: 3. The CDR3 length is 14 residues. Germline lookup yields CDR1 MNHEY and CDR2 SVGAGI. CDR3 bases: TGTGCCAGCAGTTACTCGAACAGGGGAACTGAAGCTTTCTTT. It encodes CASSYSNRGTEAFF.

This clone appeared a single time. The chain uses TRBV6-5 and TRBJ1-2; 7 nucleotides align to TRBD1. The CDR3 totals 12 residues. The V gene's germline CDR1 is MNHEY and CDR2 SVGAGI. The V gene end was trimmed by 5 bases and the J gene end by 8 bases; junction bases not matched to a gene: 5. The CDR3 loop reads CASSPTGLGYTF. The CDR3 region has the DNA TGTGCCAGCAGTCCGACAGGGCTCGGCTACACCTTC.

The chain combines TRBV9 with TRBJ2-5, with a tentative D call TRBD2 (5 bases). The CDR3 loop spans 14 amino acids. V was cut by 5 bases and J by 4 bases, with 15 bases left in between. CDR1 SGDLS and CDR2 YYNGEE come from the germline V gene. This chain's CDR3 is CASSTPGEGETQYF. The CDR3 DNA reads as TGTGCCAGCAGTACACCGGGCGAGGGAGAGACCCAGTACTTC.

The chain uses TRBV7-2 and TRBJ1-6; D is undetermined. Looked up from germline, CDR1 is SGHTA and CDR2 is FQGNSA. The CDR3 runs to 15 residues. The germline V and J ends were trimmed by 1 base and 5 bases, with 9 bases remaining between them. This CDR3 reads CASSLGVGNNSPLHF. In DNA, the CDR3 is TGTGCCAGCAGCTTAGGAGTCGGGAATAATTCACCCCTCCACTTT.

This chain links TRBV2 with TRBJ1-4; D perhaps matches TRBD1 (5 bases). V was cut by 1 base and J by 8 bases, with 14 bases left in between. From germline, CDR1 is SNHLY and CDR2 FYNNEI. This CDR3 has 15 amino acids. CDR3 sequence: CASSEVARVLEKLFF. The CDR3 DNA is TGTGCCAGCAGTGAAGTGGCCAGGGTGTTGGAAAAACTGTTTTTT. The full variable domain, its missing parts supplied by reference TRBV2 and TRBJ1-4, is EPEVTQTPSHQVTQMGQEVILRCVPISNHLYFYWYRQILGQKVEFLVSFYNNEISEKSEIFDDQFSVERPDGSNFTLKIRSTKLEDSAMYFCASSEVARVLEKLFFGSGTQLSVL.